A single TCR beta chain is shown here with its context. The sample is drawn from a study of blood T cell repertoires in COVID-19. Study-wide background: Sample material is recorded as cDNA or gDNA derived from T cells, B-cell-depleted T cells, or PBMCs.

Which cohort a participant joined came from the clinical history participants gave. Someone with COVID-19 had been met by exposed participants within 2 weeks before study entry. The junction had 7 bases not matched to a gene; V was cut back by 5 bases and J by 0 bases. The CDR3 sequence is 16 residues long. Germline values: CDR1 SNHLY, CDR2 FYNNEI. Some clones are missing from TCRdb's copy, which holds only in-frame ones; the method was immunoSEQ multiplex PCR. The repertoire has 250,000 or so clones, over 75% of them found once; the top ten carry approximately 3.4%. The sequence was obtained from a woman aged 40 to 50 who had been exposed to COVID-19. The chain joins TRBV2 to TRBJ2-3; 8 bases map to TRBD2. Material for sequencing was PBMCs or T cells enriched from blood (not recorded which). The CDR3 region has the DNA TGTGCCAGCAGTCTTCTCACTAGCGGAAGCACAGATACGCAGTATTTT. Translation gives CASSLLTSGSTDTQYF.